This T cell receptor beta chain was observed in a study of molecular identifiers for immune sequencing clone quantification. As for the study in general: RNA, taken in replicates from about 21,000 or 97,000 naive CD8 cells, was split five ways, with four sequenced. General study findings and limits: For effector cells, clones above 20 RNA copies held over 97% of molecules; for naive cells, under 1%.

Generation of bulk TCR libraries relied on previously described methods and listed TCR primers. TCRdb itself ran the PCR reads through MiXCR, one entry per CDR3 protein. The sample records roughly 100,000 distinct CDR3 sequences, around 30% being singletons. As regards this clonotype: Its antigen is unidentified.

The germline gives CDR1 PRHDT, CDR2 FYEKMQ (reference sequence). Losses at the gene ends were 6 bases for V and 1 base for J; bases not matched to a gene: 11. The CDR3 totals 17 residues. Every naive CD8 library was made from between roughly 18,000 and 1,000,000 sorted cells with 10%, 30% or 50% RNA. Sequencing was done on a sample of naive CD8+ T cells from blood, with Jurkat cell RNA spiked in. The sample's subset: FACS-sorted CD8+CD4-CCR7+CD45RA+ naive T cells. The TCR sequence derives from a human donor in good health. Some libraries in this study had Jurkat cell RNA spiked in. The chain combines TRBV13 with TRBJ2-3, with 9 positions matching TRBD2. This CDR3 is CASRPSRTSVGTDTQYF. CDR3 nucleotide sequence: TGTGCCAGCAGACCATCTCGGACTAGCGTGGGCACAGATACGCAGTATTTT.